This T cell receptor (beta chain) was profiled in a study of cytomegalovirus exposure and HLA in healthy donors. General observations from the study: Highest at DRB1 and lowest at HLA-C, TCR association rates differed among HLA loci in a later analysis.

It was with 60 Vbeta and 13 Jbeta primers that the PCR ran. Assay: immunoSEQ multiplex PCR; the TCRdb copy retains only in-frame clones and omits some. The profile shows around 200,000 clones, just over 75% of them singletons. From germline, CDR1 is KGHSH and CDR2 LQKENI. Trimming stripped 4 bases from V and 4 bases from J, with 13 bases between. This CDR3 spans 14 amino acids. With regard to this clone: Its target is unknown.

The sequencing input was PBMCs. The TCR comes from a woman aged 55-69 years in good health and CMV-seropositive. The chain recombines TRBV18 with TRBJ1-1, with D perhaps matching TRBD1 (5 bases). CDR3 in amino acids: CASSLQGEATEAFF. The CDR3 DNA is TGTGCCAGCTCACTTCAGGGTGAGGCCACTGAAGCTTTCTTT.